A selection of T cell receptor beta chains follows, all from one sample in a study of T-cell memory formation after mild COVID-19. TCRdb reprocessed the 5' RACE reads with MiXCR, giving one entry per CDR3 protein. Of under 200,000 distinct CDR3 sequences detected, roughly 28% appear once; the ten largest clones hold about 12%. Material for sequencing was PBMCs or a T cell subset sorted from them (not recorded which). The receptors were sampled from an adult woman who had mild COVID-19 (a few samples of this study predate the infection). Cell type and time point are not known. Both conserved end residues are part of each CDR3. A D gene is named only where the DNA matches it firmly. Expanded clones get a size class; other rows say once, few or many, or leave the size out.

>TRBV5-6|.|.|TRBJ1-4
TGTGCCAGCAGCTTGGGGACAGAAGCACTCAATAATGAAAAACTGTTTTTT
CASSLGTEALNNEKLFF
>TRBV5-1|.|.|TRBJ2-1
TGCGCCAGCAGCTTGTTGAGGGACTCCTACAATGAGCAGTTCTTC
CASSLLRDSYNEQFF
>TRBV3-1|TRBD2|once|TRBJ2-5
TGTGCCAGCGGGGGGGAGAAAGAGACCCAGTACTTC
CASGGEKETQYF
>TRBV9|.|few|TRBJ1-3
TGTGCCAGCAGCGTAGGGGGGGGATCCATCTCTGGAAACACCATATATTTT
CASSVGGGSISGNTIYF
>TRBV3-1|TRBD1|few|TRBJ1-4
TGTGCCAGCAGCCAACCCGGGACAGGGAACGAAAAACTGTTTTTT
CASSQPGTGNEKLFF
>TRBV12-3/TRBV12-4|.|few|TRBJ2-4
TGTGCCAGCAGTCCTCTCGGCATTCAGTACTTC
CASSPLGIQYF
>TRBV2|.|few|TRBJ2-1
TGTGCCAGCAGAGAGGATTTAGGGAATGATGAGCAGTTCTTC
CASREDLGNDEQFF
>TRBV5-1|TRBD2|few|TRBJ2-5
TGCGCCAGCAGCATCGGGACTAGCGGGGAGACCCAGTACTTC
CASSIGTSGETQYF
>TRBV4-1|.|.|TRBJ1-2
TGCGCCAGCAGCCATCCGGGGGAGGCTAACTATGGCTACACCTTC
CASSHPGEANYGYTF
>TRBV29-1|.|.|TRBJ2-3
TGCAGCGTTGACGGAACGCCCACAGATACGCAGTATTTT
CSVDGTPTDTQYF
>TRBV2|TRBD2|.|TRBJ2-3
TGTGCCAGCAGTGAAGAGGCGGGAGGTGCAGATACGCAGTATTTT
CASSEEAGGADTQYF
>TRBV6-5|TRBD2|few|TRBJ2-3
TGTGCCAGCCGAAGCGGGGCCGTAGATACGCAGTATTTT
CASRSGAVDTQYF
>TRBV24-1|TRBD1|few|TRBJ2-2
TGTGCCACCAGTGACGTAGGGACAGGTGACGGGGGCTCCTACCTAAAGTTGTTTTTT
CATSDVGTGDGGSYLKLFF
>TRBV7-3|.|.|TRBJ2-5
TGTGCCAGCAGCCGAGGACCTGAGGAGACCCAGTACTTC
CASSRGPEETQYF
>TRBV29-1|.|few|TRBJ1-2
TGCAGCGTTCAGGCCCTATCGGGCTACACCTTC
CSVQALSGYTF
>TRBV20-1|TRBD1|.|TRBJ2-5
TGCAGTGCCCGACCATTACAATCCCGGACAGGGATGATGGAGACCCAGTACTTC
CSARPLQSRTGMMETQYF
>TRBV7-2|.|.|TRBJ1-4
TGTGCCAGCAGTAATAGGAAGGGGTTATCTATAGGGGCTAATGAAAAACTGTTTTTT
CASSNRKGLSIGANEKLFF
>TRBV4-1|TRBD1|.|TRBJ1-4
TGCGCCAGCAGCCAAGGCGGGACAGGGGGAAAACTGTTTTTT
CASSQGGTGGKLFF
>TRBV12-3/TRBV12-4|.|.|TRBJ1-1
TGTGCCAGCAGGAAAGGAGGGAGGATAGACACTGAAGCTTTCTTT
CASRKGGRIDTEAFF
>TRBV7-6|.|few|TRBJ1-1
TGTGCCAGCAGCTCCTCAGCGAGCAACACTGAAGCTTTCTTT
CASSSSASNTEAFF
>TRBV25-1|TRBD1|.|TRBJ1-2
TGTGCCAGCAGTGGCTCCCCGGGACAGGGGTCGGATGGCTACACCTTC
CASSGSPGQGSDGYTF
>TRBV4-1|.|.|TRBJ2-1
TGCGCCAGCAGCCAAGTCCCCCGATTAGATTACAATGAGCAGTTCTTC
CASSQVPRLDYNEQFF
>TRBV24-1|TRBD1|.|TRBJ2-1
TGTGCCACCAAGGGGGCGCTTAATGAGCAGTTCTTC
CATKGALNEQFF
>TRBV27|.|few|TRBJ2-3
TGTGCCAGCAGTTTAAGTGTCAGGGGCACAGATACGCAGTATTTT
CASSLSVRGTDTQYF
>TRBV7-2|.|.|TRBJ2-5
TGTGCCAGCAGCCAACCGCAGGGTCGGGAGACCCAGTACTTC
CASSQPQGRETQYF
>TRBV12-3/TRBV12-4|.|.|TRBJ1-1
TGTGCCAGCAGCGATCTCCGGGGCACAAACACTGAAGCTTTCTTT
CASSDLRGTNTEAFF
>TRBV19|.|.|TRBJ1-1
TGTGCCAGTACCCCCACGGAGGGAGGTAAGGCTGAAGCTTTCTTT
CASTPTEGGKAEAFF
>TRBV5-1|.|few|TRBJ2-1
TGCGCCAGCAGCCCGATGCCCAGTTTGGATGAGCAGTTCTTC
CASSPMPSLDEQFF
>TRBV12-3/TRBV12-4|.|.|TRBJ1-3
TGTGTATCAGGGGAGCGAAGAAACACCATATATTTT
CVSGERRNTIYF
>TRBV5-1|TRBD1|.|TRBJ2-7
TGCGCCAGCAGCTTGACGTACGGGACAGGGGTTTCGAGCTCCTACGAGCAGTACTTC
CASSLTYGTGVSSSYEQYF
>TRBV27|.|.|TRBJ2-1
TGTGCCAGCAGCCCGGATTGGCAGGGCATCTACAATGAGCAGTTCTTC
CASSPDWQGIYNEQFF
>TRBV20-1|.|many|TRBJ2-7
TGCAGTGCTAGTGCGGGGTTGGGCTCCTACGAGCAGTACTTC
CSASAGLGSYEQYF
>TRBV7-3|.|.|TRBJ2-2
TGTGCCAGCAGCTTAATGGCGTCGGACACCGGGGAGCTGTTTTTT
CASSLMASDTGELFF
>TRBV5-1|.|.|TRBJ1-4
TGCGCCAGCAGCCCGGGGGGGGGCGACGAAAGTGAAAAACTGTTTTTT
CASSPGGGDESEKLFF
>TRBV9|TRBD1|few|TRBJ1-2
TGTGCCAGCAGCGTCGGACAGGGGTATGGCTACACCTTC
CASSVGQGYGYTF
>TRBV6-5|.|.|TRBJ1-6
TGTGCCAGCAATGAGGGAAGGAATTCACCCCTCCACTTT
CASNEGRNSPLHF
>TRBV7-9|TRBD1|few|TRBJ2-5
TGTGCCAGCAGCCCCCGGGACAGCTTACAAGAGACCCAGTACTTC
CASSPRDSLQETQYF
>TRBV20-1|TRBD1|few|TRBJ2-7
TGCAGTGCTGAGACAGGGGTCGGGAGCCCCTACGAGCAGTACTTC
CSAETGVGSPYEQYF
>TRBV9|.|.|TRBJ2-7
TGTGCCAGCAGCCCCGGCGGCAGGGAGCAGTACTTC
CASSPGGREQYF
>TRBV15|TRBD2|.|TRBJ2-5
TGTGCCACCAGCATATCCCAACTAGCGGAAGAGACCCAGTACTTC
CATSISQLAEETQYF
>TRBV7-9|.|.|TRBJ2-1
TGTGCCAGCAGCTTAGATAGTGGGAACAATGAGCAGTTCTTC
CASSLDSGNNEQFF
>TRBV7-3|.|few|TRBJ1-1
TGTGCCAGCAGCCTAGGGGGGGCAGTAGCTTTCTTT
CASSLGGAVAFF
>TRBV24-1|.|.|TRBJ1-5
TGTGCCACCAGGCCTGGGGGAAGCGGCAATCAGCCCCAGCATTTT
CATRPGGSGNQPQHF
>TRBV7-9|TRBD1|few|TRBJ2-7
TGTGCCAGCAGCAAGGGACAGGGGAGACCCGGGACTACCTACGAGCAGTACTTC
CASSKGQGRPGTTYEQYF
>TRBV7-2|.|.|TRBJ2-7
TGTGCCAGCAGCTTAGGGTGGGCCGACTCCTACGAGCAGTACTTC
CASSLGWADSYEQYF
>TRBV2|TRBD1|few|TRBJ2-7
TGTGCCAGCAGCGTTGACAGGGCCCCGTCCTACGAGCAGTACTTC
CASSVDRAPSYEQYF
>TRBV5-1|.|few|TRBJ2-2
TGCGCCAGTCGCCCCCAGGGCTACGGGGAGCTGTTTTTT
CASRPQGYGELFF
>TRBV5-1|TRBD1|.|TRBJ1-1
TGCGCCAGCAGCTTGGCCAGGGGGTTTTTACAGGCGAACACTGAAGCTTTCTTT
CASSLARGFLQANTEAFF
>TRBV5-1|.|few|TRBJ2-3
TGCGCCAGCAGCTTACCACAGGATTATAGGACAGATACGCAGTATTTT
CASSLPQDYRTDTQYF
>TRBV5-1|.|few|TRBJ2-7
TGCGCCAGCAGCTTTGGGGCCCCAACCTACGAGCAGTACTTC
CASSFGAPTYEQYF
>TRBV20-1|TRBD1|.|TRBJ1-5
TGCAGTGCACAGGGGACAGGGAATCAGCCCCAGCATTTT
CSAQGTGNQPQHF
>TRBV6-2/TRBV6-3|TRBD1|.|TRBJ1-6
TGTGCCAGCAGTTACTTCGGACAGGGAAAAGGATCACCCCTCCACTTT
CASSYFGQGKGSPLHF
>TRBV20-1|TRBD2|few|TRBJ2-3
TGCAGTGTGGATACGACTAGCCGAGATACGCAGTATTTT
CSVDTTSRDTQYF